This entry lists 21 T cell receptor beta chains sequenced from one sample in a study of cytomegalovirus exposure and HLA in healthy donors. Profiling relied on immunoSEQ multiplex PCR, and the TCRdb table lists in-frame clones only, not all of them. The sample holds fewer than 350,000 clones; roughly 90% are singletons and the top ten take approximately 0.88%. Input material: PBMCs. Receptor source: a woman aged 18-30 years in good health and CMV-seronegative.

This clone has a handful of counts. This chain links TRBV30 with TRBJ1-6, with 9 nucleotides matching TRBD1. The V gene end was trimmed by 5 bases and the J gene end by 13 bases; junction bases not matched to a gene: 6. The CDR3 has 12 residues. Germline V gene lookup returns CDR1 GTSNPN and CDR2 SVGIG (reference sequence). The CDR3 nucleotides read TGTGCCTGGTGGGGACAGGGCCTCCCCCTCCACTTT. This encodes CAWWGQGLPLHF.

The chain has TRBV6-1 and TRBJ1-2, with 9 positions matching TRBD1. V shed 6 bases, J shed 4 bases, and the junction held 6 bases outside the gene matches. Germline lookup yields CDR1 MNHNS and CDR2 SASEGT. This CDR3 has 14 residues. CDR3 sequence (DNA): TGTGCCAGCAGAGGGGGGACAGGGATCTATGGCTACACCTTC. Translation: CASRGGTGIYGYTF.

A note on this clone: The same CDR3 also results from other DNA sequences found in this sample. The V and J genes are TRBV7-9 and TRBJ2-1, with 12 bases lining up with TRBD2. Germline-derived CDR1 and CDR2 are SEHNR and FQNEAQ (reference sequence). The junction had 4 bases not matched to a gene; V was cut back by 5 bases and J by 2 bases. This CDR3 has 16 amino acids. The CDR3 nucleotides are TGTGCCAGCAGCCCAAGGACTAGCGGGACCTACAATGAGCAGTTCTTC. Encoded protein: CASSPRTSGTYNEQFF.

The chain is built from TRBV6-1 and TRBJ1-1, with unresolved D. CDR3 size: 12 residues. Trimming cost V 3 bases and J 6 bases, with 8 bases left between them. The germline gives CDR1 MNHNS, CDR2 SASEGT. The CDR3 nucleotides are TGTGCCAGCAGTGACCGTGTTCCTGAAGCTTTCTTT. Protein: CASSDRVPEAFF.

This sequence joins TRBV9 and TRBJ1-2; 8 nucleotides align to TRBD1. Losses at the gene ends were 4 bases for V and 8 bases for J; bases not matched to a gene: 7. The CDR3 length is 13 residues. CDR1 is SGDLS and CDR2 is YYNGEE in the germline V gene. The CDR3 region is CASSQQTGDGYTF. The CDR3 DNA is TGTGCCAGCAGCCAGCAGACAGGGGACGGCTACACCTTC.

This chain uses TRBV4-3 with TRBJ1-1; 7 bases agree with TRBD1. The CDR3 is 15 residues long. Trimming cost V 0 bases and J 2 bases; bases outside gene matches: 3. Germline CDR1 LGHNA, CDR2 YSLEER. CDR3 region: CASSQEPGGNTEAFF. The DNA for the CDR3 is TGCGCCAGCAGCCAAGAACCAGGGGGAAACACTGAAGCTTTCTTT.

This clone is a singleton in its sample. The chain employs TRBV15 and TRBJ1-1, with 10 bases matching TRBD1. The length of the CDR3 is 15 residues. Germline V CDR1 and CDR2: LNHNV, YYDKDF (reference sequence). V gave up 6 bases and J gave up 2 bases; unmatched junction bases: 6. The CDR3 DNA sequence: TGTGCCACCAGGGGGGACAGGGGTTTAAACACTGAAGCTTTCTTT. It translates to CATRGDRGLNTEAFF. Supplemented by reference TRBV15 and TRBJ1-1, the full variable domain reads DAMVIQNPRYQVTQFGKPVTLSCSQTLNHNVMYWYQQKSSQAPKLLFHYYDKDFNNEADTPDNFQSRRPNTSFCFLDIRSPGLGDTAMYLCATRGDRGLNTEAFFGQGTRLTVV.

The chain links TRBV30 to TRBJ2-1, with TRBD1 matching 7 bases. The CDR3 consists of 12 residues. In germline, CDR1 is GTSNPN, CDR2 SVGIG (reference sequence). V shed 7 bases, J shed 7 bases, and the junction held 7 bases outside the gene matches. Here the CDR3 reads CAFGQVENEQFF. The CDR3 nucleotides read TGTGCCTTCGGACAGGTTGAGAATGAGCAGTTCTTC. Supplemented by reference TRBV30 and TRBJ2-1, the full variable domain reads SQTIHQWPATLVQPVGSPLSLECTVEGTSNPNLYWYRQAAGRGLQLLFYSVGIGQISSEVPQNLSASRPQDRQFILSSKKLLLSDSGFYLCAFGQVENEQFFGPGTRLTVL.

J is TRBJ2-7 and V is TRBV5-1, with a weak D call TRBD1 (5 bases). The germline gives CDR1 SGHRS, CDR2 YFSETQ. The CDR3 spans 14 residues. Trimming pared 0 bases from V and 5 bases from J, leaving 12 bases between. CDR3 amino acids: CASSLAQGGDEQYF. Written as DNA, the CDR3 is TGCGCCAGCAGCTTGGCCCAGGGCGGAGACGAGCAGTACTTC.

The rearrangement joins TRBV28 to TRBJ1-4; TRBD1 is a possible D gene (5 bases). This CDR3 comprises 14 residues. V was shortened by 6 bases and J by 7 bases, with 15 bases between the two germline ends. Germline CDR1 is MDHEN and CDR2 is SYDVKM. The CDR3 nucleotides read TGTGCCAGCAGCAATCAGGGTTCTGCTGAAAAACTGTTTTTT. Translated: CASSNQGSAEKLFF.

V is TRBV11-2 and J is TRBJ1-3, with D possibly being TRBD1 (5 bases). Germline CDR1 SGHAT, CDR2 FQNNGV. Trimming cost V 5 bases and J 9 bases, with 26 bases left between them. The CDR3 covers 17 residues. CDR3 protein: CASSPLLRDSLHGTIYF. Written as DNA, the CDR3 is TGTGCCAGCAGCCCCTTACTACGAGACAGTTTACACGGCACCATATATTTT.

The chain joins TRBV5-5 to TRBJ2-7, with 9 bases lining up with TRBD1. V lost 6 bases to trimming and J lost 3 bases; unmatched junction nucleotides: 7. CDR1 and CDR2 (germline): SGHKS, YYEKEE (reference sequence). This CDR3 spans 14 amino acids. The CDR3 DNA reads TGTGCCAGCACCCGCGGGACAGGGTACTACGAGCAGTACTTC. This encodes CASTRGTGYYEQYF.

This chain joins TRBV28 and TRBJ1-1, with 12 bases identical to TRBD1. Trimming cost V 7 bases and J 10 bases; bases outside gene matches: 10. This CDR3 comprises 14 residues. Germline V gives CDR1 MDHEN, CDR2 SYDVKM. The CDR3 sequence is CASTAGTGGLRAFF. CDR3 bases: TGTGCCAGCACAGCCGGGACAGGGGGCCTCCGAGCTTTCTTT.

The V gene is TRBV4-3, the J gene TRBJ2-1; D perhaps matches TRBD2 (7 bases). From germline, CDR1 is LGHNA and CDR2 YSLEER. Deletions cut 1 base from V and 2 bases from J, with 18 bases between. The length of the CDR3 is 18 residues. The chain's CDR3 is CASSQGWGGLQAYNEQFF. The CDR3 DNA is TGCGCCAGCAGCCAAGGATGGGGGGGGCTTCAAGCCTACAATGAGCAGTTCTTC.

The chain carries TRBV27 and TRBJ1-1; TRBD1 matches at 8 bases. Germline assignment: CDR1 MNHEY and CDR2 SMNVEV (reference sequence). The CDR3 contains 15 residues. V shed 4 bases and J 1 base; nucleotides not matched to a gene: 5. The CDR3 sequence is CASSYYGQGNTEAFF. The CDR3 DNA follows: TGTGCCAGCAGTTACTACGGACAGGGGAACACTGAAGCTTTCTTT.

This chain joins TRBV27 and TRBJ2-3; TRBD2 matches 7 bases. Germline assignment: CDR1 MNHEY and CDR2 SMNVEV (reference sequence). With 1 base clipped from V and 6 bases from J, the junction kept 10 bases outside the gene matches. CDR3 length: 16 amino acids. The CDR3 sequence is CASSLWLGGSPDTQYF. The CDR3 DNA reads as TGTGCCAGCAGTTTATGGCTCGGGGGGAGCCCGGATACGCAGTATTTT.

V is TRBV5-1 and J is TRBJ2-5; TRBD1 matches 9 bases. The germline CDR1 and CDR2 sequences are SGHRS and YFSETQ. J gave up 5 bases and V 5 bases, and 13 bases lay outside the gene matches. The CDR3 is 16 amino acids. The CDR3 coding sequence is TGCGCCAGCAGTTACCCGGGACAGGGCGGTTGGGAGACCCAGTACTTC. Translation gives CASSYPGQGGWETQYF.

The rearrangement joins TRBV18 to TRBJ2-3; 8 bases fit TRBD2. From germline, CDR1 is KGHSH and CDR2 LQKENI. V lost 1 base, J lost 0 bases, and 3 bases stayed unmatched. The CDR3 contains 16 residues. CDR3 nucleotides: TGTGCCAGCTCACCACTAGCGGGAACTAGCACAGATACGCAGTATTTT. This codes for CASSPLAGTSTDTQYF.

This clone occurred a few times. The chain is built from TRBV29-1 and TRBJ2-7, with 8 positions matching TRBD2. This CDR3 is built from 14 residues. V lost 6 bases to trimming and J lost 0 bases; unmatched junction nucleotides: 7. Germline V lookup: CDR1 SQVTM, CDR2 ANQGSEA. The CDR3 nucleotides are TGCAGCGTGGCTAGCGGGCTACACTCCTACGAGCAGTACTTC. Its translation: CSVASGLHSYEQYF.

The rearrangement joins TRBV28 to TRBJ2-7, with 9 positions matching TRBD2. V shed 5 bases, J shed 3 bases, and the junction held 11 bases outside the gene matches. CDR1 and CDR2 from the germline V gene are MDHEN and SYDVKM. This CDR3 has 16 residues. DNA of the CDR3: TGTGCCAGCAGTGGCCCGATGGCGGGAGGGCGCTACGAGCAGTACTTC. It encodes CASSGPMAGGRYEQYF.

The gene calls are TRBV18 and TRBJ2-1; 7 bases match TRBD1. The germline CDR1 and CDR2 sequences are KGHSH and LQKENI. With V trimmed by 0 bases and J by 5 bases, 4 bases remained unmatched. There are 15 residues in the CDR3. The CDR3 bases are TGTGCCAGCTCACCACCAGGGGGCGTGAACAATGAGCAGTTCTTC. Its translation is CASSPPGGVNNEQFF.